This T cell receptor beta chain came from a study of breast tumors, draining lymph nodes, adjacent tissues. The lymph nodes were axillary draining lymph nodes from breast cancer patients. MiXCR was run by TCRdb on the multiplex PCR reads, yielding one entry per CDR3 protein. The sample lists some 250,000 distinct CDR3 sequences, less than 35% seen once, with approximately 3.6% in the top ten. A remark on this clonotype: The conserved closing phenylalanine or tryptophan is absent in this CDR3, likely reflecting a read error.

CDR3 size: 16 residues. The J segment lost 5 bases and the V segment lost 3 bases, leaving 10 bases of the junction unmatched. Germline assignment: CDR1 LNHDA and CDR2 SQIVND (reference sequence). The sequenced sample was axillary lymph node tissue. The chain employs TRBV19 and TRBJ2-5, with 9 bases fitting TRBD1. This clonotype was sampled from a female donor with breast cancer. Some clones in this sample may be carry-over from other donors' samples. Here the CDR3 reads CASSMHPGQGQETQYS. CDR3 bases: TGTGCCAGTAGTATGCATCCGGGACAGGGCCAGGAGACCCAGTACTCC.